The next 26 T cell receptor beta chains were all read from a single sample in a study of blood T cells in healthy people across ages. A second about 6 to 11 cycle PCR used barcoded and J-beta primers. TCRdb recomputed calls from the 5' RACE reads with MiXCR, one row per CDR3 protein. This table has approximately 880,000 distinct CDR3 sequences, about 48% appearing once. Material: blood. Receptor source: a man aged 25-45 years in good health.

The chain carries TRBV9 and TRBJ2-1; 11 bases agree with TRBD2. The CDR3 has 18 amino acids. The trim removed 0 bases at V and 2 bases at J, leaving 7 bases unmatched. Germline V gene sequence: CDR1 SGDLS, CDR2 YYNGEE. DNA for the CDR3: TGTGCCAGCAGCGTAGTAGCGGGGGGGCCCGGAGCCTACAATGAGCAGTTCTTC. Its protein is CASSVVAGGPGAYNEQFF.

The genes are TRBV3-1 and TRBJ2-5; the D is unclear. The CDR3 runs to 13 residues. Germline V gene data show CDR1 as LGHDT and CDR2 as YNNKEL (reference sequence). Between the trimmed V and J ends, which lost 6 bases and 3 bases, there was a span of 11 bases. The DNA of the CDR3 is TGTGCCAGCAGATGGGGTGGGGAAGAGACCCAGTACTTC. Its protein is CASRWGGEETQYF.

The CDR3, as DNA: TGTGCCAGCAGTGGTCTGGACTCTGGGGCCAACGTCCTGACTTTC. Translation gives CASSGLDSGANVLTF. The rearrangement uses TRBV6-6 and TRBJ2-6; unclear D gene. The CDR3 loop spans 15 amino acids. The germline gives CDR1 MNHNY, CDR2 SVGAGI (reference sequence). The V gene lost 5 bases and the J gene lost 0 bases, with 8 bases spanning the gap.

This clonotype was detected a few times. This chain uses TRBV7-2 with TRBJ2-3, with D uncertain. This CDR3 region has 13 residues. V was clipped by 2 bases and J by 6 bases, with 9 bases between them. Germline V lookup: CDR1 SGHTA, CDR2 FQGNSA. The CDR3 sequence: CASSLLLEDTQYF. The CDR3 region has the DNA TGTGCCAGCAGCTTACTCCTAGAGGATACGCAGTATTTT.

This chain joins TRBV10-3 and TRBJ2-1; the D gene is possibly TRBD1 (5 bases). Germline V gene lookup returns CDR1 ENHRY and CDR2 SYGVKD. This CDR3 spans 15 amino acids. Deletions cut 7 bases from V and 2 bases from J, with 15 bases between. The CDR3 loop reads CAITDDRVPYNEQFF. The CDR3 coding sequence is TGTGCCATCACCGATGACAGAGTCCCCTACAATGAGCAGTTCTTC.

The chain uses TRBV5-6 and TRBJ2-5, with a possible D match to TRBD1 (6 bases). With 3 bases removed from V and 1 base from J, the gap between germline ends came to 13 bases. Germline CDR1 is SGHDT and CDR2 is YYEEEE. This CDR3 comprises 15 residues. CDR3 sequence: CASSSPGQLQETQYF. The CDR3 bases are TGTGCCAGCAGCTCACCTGGACAGCTCCAAGAGACCCAGTACTTC.

V is TRBV7-2 and J is TRBJ1-2; 8 bases agree with TRBD1. CDR3 length: 14 residues. Trimming took 5 bases from V and 8 from J; bases not matched to a gene: 10. Germline V gene data show CDR1 as SGHTA and CDR2 as FQGNSA. The CDR3 DNA sequence: TGTGCCAGCAGCCCCCGGCAGGGGGCGATCGGCTACACCTTC. Protein: CASSPRQGAIGYTF.

This rearrangement joins TRBV10-3 to TRBJ2-7; D may correspond to TRBD1 or TRBD2 (5 bases each). TRBJ2-4 matches the DNA end more closely, so the J call is doubtful. The CDR3 is 16 residues long. Germline V CDR1 and CDR2: ENHRY, SYGVKD. CDR3 DNA: TGTGCCATCAGTGAGTCAACCTACGGGACCCAGGGCATTCAGTACTTC. This encodes CAISESTYGTQGIQYF.

This sequence joins TRBV7-2 and TRBJ2-6; TRBD2 agrees at 8 bases. The length of the CDR3 is 17 residues. Germline assignment: CDR1 SGHTA and CDR2 FQGNSA. With V trimmed by 1 base and J by 0 bases, 2 bases remained unmatched. CDR3 DNA: TGTGCCAGCAGCTTAGGAGCGGGAGCCTCTGGGGCCAACGTCCTGACTTTC. Translated: CASSLGAGASGANVLTF.

The genes are TRBV25-1 and TRBJ1-1; 9 bases agree with TRBD1. The CDR3 loop spans 16 amino acids. Per the germline V gene, CDR1 is MGHDK and CDR2 is SYGVNS. The J segment lost 0 bases and the V segment lost 1 base, leaving 3 bases of the junction unmatched. CDR3 residues: CASSESGQGMNTEAFF. The DNA for the CDR3 is TGTGCCAGCAGTGAATCCGGACAGGGGATGAACACTGAAGCTTTCTTT.

This chain links TRBV4-2 with TRBJ2-5, with 7 positions matching TRBD2. The J segment lost 3 bases and the V segment lost 3 bases, leaving 1 base of the junction unmatched. From germline, CDR1 is LGHNA and CDR2 YNFKEQ. The CDR3 runs 13 residues. The DNA of the CDR3 is TGTGCCAGCAGCCACCGGGGGGAAGAGACCCAGTACTTC. Encoded protein: CASSHRGEETQYF.

J is TRBJ2-1 and V is TRBV4-2, with 7 bases lining up with TRBD2. Germline CDR1 and CDR2: LGHNA and YNFKEQ. This CDR3 is 16 amino acids long. The junction had 8 bases not matched to a gene; V was cut back by 4 bases and J by 2 bases. This CDR3 reads CASSPTSSGTYNEQFF. The DNA for the CDR3 is TGTGCCAGCAGCCCCACCTCTAGCGGTACCTACAATGAGCAGTTCTTC.

This clonotype has more than one count but fewer than ten. The rearrangement uses TRBV20-1 and TRBJ1-2; 7 nucleotides agree with TRBD1. Germline values: CDR1 DFQATT, CDR2 SNEGSKA (reference sequence). Trimming removed 2 bases from V and 2 bases from J; junction bases left unmatched: 8. The CDR3 loop spans 15 amino acids. Here the CDR3 reads CSARLRGQFNYGYTF. The DNA for the CDR3 is TGCAGTGCTAGACTAAGGGGACAGTTCAACTATGGCTACACCTTC.

CDR3 coding DNA: TGTGCCACCGGGAGGGAGAATCAGCCCCAGCATTTT. This sequence encodes CATGRENQPQHF. The chain employs TRBV24-1 and TRBJ1-5; no firm D call. The CDR3 runs 12 residues. Trimming cost V 9 bases and J 4 bases, with 9 bases left between them. CDR1 is KGHDR, CDR2 SFDVKD, per germline.

The genes are TRBV28 and TRBJ1-1; D is undetermined. V was trimmed by 6 bases and J by 7 bases, leaving 12 bases between them. Germline-derived CDR1 and CDR2 are MDHEN and SYDVKM. This CDR3 contains 12 residues. The CDR3 DNA reads TGTGCCAGCAGCCTTGGTACGGATGAAGCTTTCTTT. It codes for CASSLGTDEAFF.

Remarks on this clonotype: Mismatch with germline at one junction end may stem from a read error. The chain uses TRBV20-1 and TRBJ2-7; D may match TRBD1 or TRBD2 (6 bases each). Germline CDR1 and CDR2: DFQATT and SNEGSKA (reference sequence). The CDR3 totals 14 residues. CDR3 coding DNA: TGCAGTGCTAGGGGGGCGGGGAAGCAGTACGGGCAGTACTTC. It codes for CSARGAGKQYGQYF.

This clonotype has only a few counts. The chain has TRBV5-5 and TRBJ2-5, with a tentative D call TRBD2 (6 bases). Germline V gene data show CDR1 as SGHKS and CDR2 as YYEKEE (reference sequence). The V and J ends lost 4 bases and 2 bases respectively, with 12 bases between them. CDR3 length: 14 amino acids. CDR3: CASSAGRAQETQYF. CDR3 sequence (DNA): TGTGCCAGCAGCGCGGGACGGGCTCAAGAGACCCAGTACTTC.

The rearrangement joins TRBV20-1 to TRBJ1-2; D call uncertain. Germline CDR1 and CDR2: DFQATT and SNEGSKA (reference sequence). This CDR3 comprises 14 residues. V lost 3 bases, J lost 2 bases, and 13 bases lay in between. Here the CDR3 DNA reads TGCAGTGCTAGCTCGGACCGCCTGAACTATGGCTACACCTTC. Translating gives CSASSDRLNYGYTF.

This clonotype was seen more than once but under ten times. V is TRBV27 and J is TRBJ2-5; D ambiguous. The J call is doubtful: the DNA matches TRBJ2-7 better. CDR1 MNHEY and CDR2 SMNVEV come from the germline V gene (reference sequence). The CDR3 is 13 residues long. CDR3 nucleotides: TGTGCCAGCAGTTTAGCCGGACGAGGCGAGCAGTACTTC. This codes for CASSLAGRGEQYF.

The chain has TRBV6-2 or TRBV6-3 and TRBJ2-1; tentatively, D is TRBD2 (6 bases). There are 17 residues in the CDR3. Germline V lookup: CDR1 MNHEY, CDR2 SVGEGT. V gave up 3 bases and J gave up 2 bases, with 17 bases separating them. CDR3 nucleotides: TGTGCCAGCAGTTATTTTATGCTAGCGAACACCTACAATGAGCAGTTCTTC. It encodes CASSYFMLANTYNEQFF.

The V call is TRBV11-1, the J call TRBJ1-5; no firm D call. The CDR3 covers 16 residues. Trimming took off 7 bases at V and 0 bases at J, with 16 bases between the two ends. CDR1 is SGHAT and CDR2 is FQDESV in the germline V gene (reference sequence). In DNA form, the CDR3 reads TGTGCCAGCAAGTTTATGGGCAGGCATAGCAATCAGCCCCAGCATTTT. This sequence encodes CASKFMGRHSNQPQHF.

V usage is TRBV5-1 and J usage is TRBJ2-1; a weak D match, TRBD2 (6 bases). The CDR3 consists of 15 residues. V lost 2 bases to trimming and J lost 6 bases, with 15 bases between them. The germline V gene encodes CDR1 SGHRS and CDR2 YFSETQ. The CDR3 nucleotides are TGCGCCAGCAGCTTCGGCGAGGTGGGGGGCAATGAGCAGTTCTTC. As protein: CASSFGEVGGNEQFF.

Points on this clonotype: The junction departs from the called germline gene at one end, perhaps through a read error. V and J are TRBV4-1 and TRBJ1-4, with D tentatively TRBD1 (5 bases). CDR3 length: 16 amino acids. Germline V gene lookup returns CDR1 MGHRA and CDR2 YSYEKL. The DNA for the CDR3 is TGCGCCAGCAGCCCCCAGGGAAGCGGAACTAATGAAACACTGTTTTTT. Translated, it gives CASSPQGSGTNETLFF.

In this sample, this clonotype turned up a few times. The chain couples TRBV4-1 to TRBJ2-3; tentatively, D is TRBD1 (5 bases). Trimming removed 1 base from V and 5 bases from J, with 10 bases in between. Germline V lookup: CDR1 MGHRA, CDR2 YSYEKL. CDR3 size: 14 residues. DNA for the CDR3: TGCGCCAGCAGCCAAGTGGGGCAAGGAGATACGCAGTATTTT. Translated: CASSQVGQGDTQYF.

J is TRBJ2-7 and V is TRBV12-3 or TRBV12-4; 9 nucleotides match TRBD1. J was trimmed by 5 bases and V by 6 bases; bases with no gene match: 8. The CDR3 contains 14 residues. CDR3 in DNA: TGTGCCAGCAGCCGGGGACAGGGATTCCACGAGCAGTACTTC. Translation: CASSRGQGFHEQYF.

This clonotype was recorded at least ten times. The rearrangement joins TRBV11-1 to TRBJ2-3; D not certain. This CDR3 is 12 amino acids long. V gave up 5 bases and J gave up 3 bases, with 6 bases separating them. CDR1 is SGHAT and CDR2 is FQDESV in the germline V gene (reference sequence). CDR3 residues: CASSIRTDTQYF. The CDR3 nucleotides read TGTGCCAGCAGCATAAGAACAGATACGCAGTATTTT.